This T cell receptor (beta chain) was identified in a study of monozygotic twins with cystic fibrosis. As to this clone: Its specificity is unknown.

Overall study findings and caveats: V usage most resembled the co-twin in 13 of 16 pairs. Monozygotic CF twins shared more identical nucleotide clonotypes than unrelated patients. Age, concordance and disease severity did not associate with shared CDR3 numbers. The repertoire was suggested to be naive-dominated, clonality median approximately 0.0098.

Using immunoSEQ multiplex PCR, the repertoire was profiled, and TCRdb retains in-frame clones only, with some absent. Of 14,000 to 15,000 clones in the sample, about 88% were seen once. The CDR3 extends over 13 amino acids. The V end lost 6 bases, the J end lost 0 bases, and 7 bases lay between the germline ends. CDR1 and CDR2 from the germline V gene are MNHNS and SASEGT. V gene TRBV6-1 combines with J gene TRBJ2-3; D ambiguous. The sequenced sample was blood. The clonotype originates from a boy younger than 18 with cystic fibrosis. CDR3 loop: CASRWVSTDTQYF. The CDR3 DNA is TGTGCCAGCAGGTGGGTCAGCACAGATACGCAGTATTTT.